This note documents a single T cell receptor beta chain sequence. Its antigen is currently unknown. This specimen belongs to a study of PD-1 blockade in mismatch repair-deficient tumors. General observations from the study: After pembrolizumab, tumor-resident clones rose rapidly, then generally contracted before radiologic responses.

TCR sequencing covered a few patients who responded to pembrolizumab. Germline values: CDR1 SGDLS, CDR2 YYNGEE. V was clipped by 0 bases and J by 2 bases, with 6 bases between them. The CDR3 covers 14 residues. Method: immunoSEQ multiplex PCR; TCRdb's copy keeps in-frame clones and lacks some. The sample has under 25,000 clones; 84% are singletons. The TCR sequence derives from an adult with mismatch repair-deficient cancer. Sample: peripheral blood, taken 2 weeks after starting pembrolizumab. The chain combines TRBV9 with TRBJ1-3, with D uncertain. The CDR3 bases are TGTGCCAGCAGCGTAGCGTCAGCTGGAAACACCATATATTTT. Translated: CASSVASAGNTIYF.